This record looks at one T cell receptor (beta chain) sequence and its context. The CDR3 is made up of 13 amino acids. V lost 4 bases, J lost 6 bases, and 5 bases stayed unmatched. The germline gives CDR1 SGDLS, CDR2 YYNGEE. Cohorts were based on clinical histories the participants reported. The entry originates in a study of blood T cell repertoires in COVID-19. TCRdb's table, derived via immunoSEQ multiplex PCR, lists solely in-frame clones and lacks some. The sample lists about 270,000 clones; around 89% were seen once. The specimen sequenced was PBMCs or T cells enriched from blood (not recorded which). J is TRBJ2-3 and V is TRBV9, with TRBD2 identical over 7 bases. This clonotype was sampled from a woman between 18 and 30 years old who had recovered from COVID-19. This CDR3 reads CASSTLSGDTQYF. The CDR3 bases are TGTGCCAGCAGCACCCTTAGCGGGGATACGCAGTATTTT.